What follows is one TCR beta chain and its context. Its specificity is not known. The record originates from a study of chemoradiotherapy in HPV16-positive cancers. Whole-study findings and limits: During treatment, candidate HPV-specific clones and E7-related motifs expanded in tumor.

The CDR3 length is 14 residues. CDR1 LNHDA and CDR2 SQIVND come from the germline V gene (reference sequence). Trimming stripped 3 bases from V and 3 bases from J, with 9 bases between. Clones were read by immunoSEQ multiplex PCR, and TCRdb kept only the in-frame ones, dropping some. This table has more than 10,000 clones, approximately 77% appearing once. The clonotype comes from a human donor with HPV-associated anogenital cancer. This sample was obtained from a patient who underwent chemoradiotherapy. The V and J genes are TRBV19 and TRBJ2-1; a weak D match, TRBD2 (5 bases). CDR3 in amino acids: CASSITGSYNEQFF. The CDR3 region has the DNA TGTGCCAGTAGTATTACGGGGAGCTACAATGAGCAGTTCTTC.